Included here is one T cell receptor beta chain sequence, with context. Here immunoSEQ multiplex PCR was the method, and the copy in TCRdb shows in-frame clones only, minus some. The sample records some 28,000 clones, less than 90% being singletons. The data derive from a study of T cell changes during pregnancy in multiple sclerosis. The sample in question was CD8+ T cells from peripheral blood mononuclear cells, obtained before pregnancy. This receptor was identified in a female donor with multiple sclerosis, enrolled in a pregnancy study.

This CDR3 is CAWSLLPTGWETQYF. The CDR3 region has the DNA TGTGCCTGGAGTCTGCTCCCGACAGGTTGGGAGACCCAGTACTTC. J is TRBJ2-5 and V is TRBV30; D is perhaps TRBD1 (6 bases). V was pared by 2 bases and J by 5 bases, with 18 bases between. Germline CDR1 reads GTSNPN; CDR2 reads SVGIG (reference sequence). The CDR3 loop spans 15 amino acids.